This TCR beta chain was documented in a study of post-analysis software for immune sequencing data. Study details: The patients showed relapsing-remitting, secondary progressive and progressive-relapsing multiple sclerosis courses. General study points: Compared with controls, patients had more of about 5 TRBV segments, including TRBV5-6, TRBV5-1 and TRBV20-1. Strong co-clustering by F measure linked samples that shared a preparation batch. Comparison with controls showed significantly lower normalized Chao1 diversity in multiple sclerosis patients.

Trimming took 8 bases from V and 3 from J, leaving 10 bases between them. The CDR3 extends over 13 amino acids. Germline V gives CDR1 SEHNR, CDR2 FQNEAQ (reference sequence). Remarks on this clonotype: The antigen is undetermined.

Unique molecular identifiers tagged the TCR beta cDNA libraries. T cells numbering about 0.9 to 11 million gave rise to roughly 0.5 million cDNA molecules. A single record per CDR3 protein comes from TCRdb applying MiXCR to the PCR reads. In the table there are about 380,000 distinct CDR3 sequences, approximately 38% of which are singletons. The sequencing input was blood. The gene calls are TRBV7-9 and TRBJ1-4; no clear D. The TCR originated in a girl aged 5 to 17 with multiple sclerosis. The CDR3 DNA is TGTGCCAGCGGAGAACCACCTAATGAAAAACTGTTTTTT. Translating it yields CASGEPPNEKLFF. Supplemented by reference TRBV7-9 and TRBJ1-4, the full variable domain reads DTGVSQNPRHKITKRGQNVTFRCDPISEHNRLYWYRQTLGQGPEFLTYFQNEAQLEKSRLLSDRFSAERPKGSFSTLEIQRTEQGDSAMYLCASGEPPNEKLFFGSGTQLSVL.